Sequencing of this TCR beta chain was carried out in a study of T-cell memory formation after mild COVID-19. Study results and caveats: The CD4+ clones that contracted clustered mainly within CM and EM, and the CD8+ clones concentrated in EMRA. Cross-reactive memory seemingly joined, as some responding clones were found in pre-infection memory. Clones contracting day 15 to 85 were balanced CD4/CD8; later expanders leaned CD4+.

This clonotype was observed a handful of times. What it binds is not known. The 5'RACE method, run with constant-segment primers, produced TCR alpha and TCR beta cDNA libraries (carrying sample barcodes and UMIs). MiXCR was run by TCRdb on the 5' RACE reads, yielding one entry per CDR3 protein. The sample includes over 500,000 distinct CDR3 sequences, around 15% seen only once; the top ten take roughly 7.8%. Germline CDR1 is PRHDT and CDR2 is FYEKMQ (reference sequence). Trimming at V came to 5 bases and at J to 2 bases, leaving 6 bases not matched to a gene. This CDR3 contains 14 residues. The sample comprised PBMCs or a T cell subset sorted from them (not recorded which). The receptor was derived from an adult woman who had mild COVID-19 (a few samples of this study predate the infection). Cell type and time point are not known. J is TRBJ2-7 and V is TRBV13, with 7 bases aligning to TRBD1. The CDR3 coding sequence is TGTGCCAGCAGCAGGACAGGTCTCACCTACGAGCAGTACTTC. Encoded protein: CASSRTGLTYEQYF.